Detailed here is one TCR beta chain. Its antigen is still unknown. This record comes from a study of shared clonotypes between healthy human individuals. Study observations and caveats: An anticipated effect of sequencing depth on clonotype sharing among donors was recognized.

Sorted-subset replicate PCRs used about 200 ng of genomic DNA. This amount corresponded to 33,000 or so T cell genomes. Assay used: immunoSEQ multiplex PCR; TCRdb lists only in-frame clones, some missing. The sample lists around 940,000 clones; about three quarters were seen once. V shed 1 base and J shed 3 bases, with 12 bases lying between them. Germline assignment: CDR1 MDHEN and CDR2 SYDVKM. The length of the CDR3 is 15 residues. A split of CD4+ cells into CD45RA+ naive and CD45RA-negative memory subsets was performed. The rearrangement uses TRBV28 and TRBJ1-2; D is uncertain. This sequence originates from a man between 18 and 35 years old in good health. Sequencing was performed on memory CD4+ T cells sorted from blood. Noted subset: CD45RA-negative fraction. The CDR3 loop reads CASSLLGPRDYGYTF. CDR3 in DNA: TGTGCCAGCAGTTTATTAGGGCCCCGGGACTATGGCTACACCTTC.